This T cell receptor (beta chain) was found in a study of OX40 agonist ivuxolimab in advanced cancers. Study-wide context: The patients' treatment was ivuxolimab, an agonistic anti-OX40 (CD134) antibody. Study-wide results and caveats: Both blood CD4+ and CD8+ T cells showed clonal growth by week 6 at 0.1 to 3.0 mg/kg.

Trimming removed 1 base at V and 0 bases at J, with 3 bases between. Germline loops: CDR1 LGHNT, CDR2 FRNRAP. This CDR3 has 13 amino acids. As to this clone: Its antigen is unidentified.

Clones were read by immunoSEQ multiplex PCR, and TCRdb kept only the in-frame ones, dropping some. The sample holds roughly 28,000 clones, around three quarters seen once. Sequencing was performed on CD4+ or CD8+ T cells sorted from blood, taken in a trial of the OX40 agonist ivuxolimab. The source of this sequence is an adult with an advanced solid tumor such as melanoma, head and neck, liver or kidney cancer. This chain joins TRBV12-5 and TRBJ1-2; no clear D gene. This CDR3 is CASGLEANYGYTF. As DNA, the CDR3 is TGTGCTAGTGGTTTGGAAGCTAACTATGGCTACACCTTC. The variable domain in full, completed from reference TRBV12-5 and TRBJ1-2, reads DARVTQTPRHKVTEMGQEVTMRCQPILGHNTVFWYRQTMMQGLELLAYFRNRAPLDDSGMPKDRFSAEMPDATLATLKIQPSEPRDSAVYFCASGLEANYGYTFGSGTRLTVV.